These 20 T cell receptor beta chains share one sample of origin, sequenced in a study of vaccination and CD4 T cells after COVID-19. Documented treatment: roughly nine-day PBMC culture with coronavirus spike peptide pools or control peptides (ViraFEST assay). With the Oncomine TCR Beta short-read assay, DNA from cultured CD4+ T cells was sequenced. Each CDR3 protein is one row after TCRdb ran MiXCR on the PCR reads. The sample records roughly 13,000 distinct CDR3 sequences, 20% to 30% being singletons. The antigens of these receptors remain unknown. Source: CD4+ T cells from blood, cultured in vitro, taken after SARS-CoV-2 vaccination. Receptor source: a human donor who had recovered from COVID-19.

The V gene is TRBV5-4, the J gene TRBJ2-7; 8 nucleotides align to TRBD2. This CDR3 comprises 15 residues. The germline gives CDR1 SGHNT, CDR2 YYREEE (reference sequence). V gave up 0 bases and J gave up 6 bases; unmatched junction bases: 8. CDR3 protein: CASSLGSGRSGEQYF. The DNA of the CDR3 is TGTGCCAGCAGCTTGGGAAGCGGGAGATCGGGCGAGCAGTACTTC.

CDR3 sequence: CASSYSGVFSNQPQHF. CDR3 bases: TGTGCCAGCAGTTACTCAGGGGTCTTTAGCAATCAGCCCCAGCATTTT. The rearrangement joins TRBV6-2 or TRBV6-3 to TRBJ1-5; D perhaps matches TRBD1 (5 bases). V was shortened by 0 bases and J by 0 bases, with 9 bases between the two germline ends. The germline V gene encodes CDR1 MNHEY and CDR2 SVGEGT. The CDR3 sequence is 16 residues long.

The chain carries TRBV9 and TRBJ2-6; D gene unclear. Germline V gene sequence: CDR1 SGDLS, CDR2 YYNGEE. V was shortened by 0 bases and J by 2 bases, with 6 bases between the two germline ends. This CDR3 is 15 amino acids long. The CDR3 reads CASSVGGTGANVLTF. Here the CDR3 DNA reads TGTGCCAGCAGCGTAGGTGGAACTGGGGCCAACGTCCTGACTTTC. The variable domain in full, completed from reference TRBV9 and TRBJ2-6, reads DSGVTQTPKHLITATGQRVTLRCSPRSGDLSVYWYQQSLDQGLQFLIQYYNGEERAKGNILERFSAQQFPDLHSELNLSSLELGDSALYFCASSVGGTGANVLTFGAGSRLTVL.

The V gene is TRBV5-1, the J gene TRBJ1-2; 7 bases align to TRBD1. The germline CDR1 and CDR2 sequences are SGHRS and YFSETQ. This CDR3 region has 13 residues. Trimming removed 4 bases from V and 4 bases from J; junction bases left unmatched: 4. CDR3 sequence: CASSPGQPYGYTF. CDR3 in DNA: TGCGCCAGCAGCCCGGGACAGCCCTATGGCTACACCTTC.

The chain employs TRBV2 and TRBJ1-6; 9 positions agree with TRBD1. Trimming took 9 bases from V and 10 from J; bases not matched to a gene: 10. Looked up from germline, CDR1 is SNHLY and CDR2 is FYNNEI. The CDR3 loop spans 14 amino acids. Here the CDR3 reads CASDTGGLGSPLHF. CDR3 nucleotides: TGTGCCAGTGATACAGGGGGCTTAGGATCACCCCTCCACTTT.

The chain recombines TRBV12-3 or TRBV12-4 with TRBJ1-2; no definite D call. Trimming took 8 bases from V and 4 from J, leaving 14 bases between them. The CDR3 covers 13 residues. CDR3 bases: TGTGCCAGCCTCCTAGGTGGAAGCTATGGCTACACCTTC. As protein: CASLLGGSYGYTF.

The CDR3 sequence: CASSRQDPSGANVLTF. The CDR3 coding sequence is TGTGCCAGCTCGCGACAGGACCCATCTGGGGCCAACGTCCTGACTTTC. The J gene is TRBJ2-6, the V gene TRBV18; D possibly corresponds to TRBD1 (6 bases). The CDR3 has 16 amino acids. In germline, CDR1 is KGHSH, CDR2 LQKENI. The germline V and J ends were trimmed by 6 bases and 1 base, with 13 bases remaining between them.

This clonotype has just a few counts. The rearrangement uses TRBV5-4 and TRBJ1-4; D remains ambiguous. The CDR3 covers 15 residues. V was shortened by 3 bases and J by 6 bases, with 15 bases between the two germline ends. Looked up from germline, CDR1 is SGHNT and CDR2 is YYREEE (reference sequence). The CDR3 bases are TGTGCCAGCAGCTCCAGAACAGCTTCCTATGAAAAACTGTTTTTT. Protein: CASSSRTASYEKLFF.

V gene TRBV9 combines with J gene TRBJ1-2, with 7 bases matching TRBD1. The V and J ends lost 3 bases and 4 bases, in that order; junction bases with no gene match: 3. This CDR3 is 13 amino acids long. Germline loops: CDR1 SGDLS, CDR2 YYNGEE. CDR3 loop: CASSEGALYGYTF. The CDR3 DNA reads as TGTGCCAGCAGCGAGGGGGCCCTCTATGGCTACACCTTC.

V is TRBV7-9 and J is TRBJ2-7; the D gene is possibly TRBD2 (6 bases). The germline V gene has CDR1 SEHNR and CDR2 FQNEAQ (reference sequence). This CDR3 comprises 13 residues. Trimming took 2 bases from V and 6 from J, leaving 11 bases between them. The CDR3 here is CASSLSQGGEQYF. DNA for the CDR3: TGTGCCAGCAGCTTAAGCCAGGGAGGCGAGCAGTACTTC.

The rearrangement links TRBV10-3 to TRBJ1-4, with D hard to call. Trimming took 10 bases from V and 0 from J, leaving 9 bases between them. The CDR3 extends over 13 amino acids. Germline CDR1 reads ENHRY; CDR2 reads SYGVKD. CDR3 in DNA: TGTGCCACCGCTTTCGCAACTAATGAAAAACTGTTTTTT. This encodes CATAFATNEKLFF.

This rearrangement joins TRBV5-1 to TRBJ2-2; no reliable D call. CDR3 size: 14 residues. Per germline, CDR1 SGHRS and CDR2 YFSETQ. The germline V and J ends were trimmed by 5 bases and 1 base, with 9 bases remaining between them. CDR3 coding DNA: TGCGCCAGCAGTCTTAAGGGGAACACCGGGGAGCTGTTTTTT. It specifies CASSLKGNTGELFF.

CDR3 coding DNA: TGTGCCAGCAGCTCTAGCGGGAGAAGAGAGCAGTACTTC. It yields the protein CASSSSGRREQYF. The chain couples TRBV7-2 to TRBJ2-7; 10 nucleotides line up with TRBD2. The CDR3 consists of 13 residues. CDR1 SGHTA and CDR2 FQGNSA come from the germline V gene. With 4 bases clipped from V and 7 bases from J, the junction kept 4 bases outside the gene matches.

The chain is built from TRBV20-1 and TRBJ1-6; possibly TRBD1 for D (5 bases). The CDR3 extends over 17 amino acids. V gave up 3 bases and J gave up 5 bases, with 20 bases separating them. CDR1 is DFQATT, CDR2 SNEGSKA, per germline (reference sequence). For the CDR3, the DNA is TGCAGTGCTAGGGTGCAGGGTCGCTCCACTAATAATTCACCCCTCCACTTT. Its translation is CSARVQGRSTNNSPLHF.

CDR3 nucleotide sequence: TGTGCCAGCAGTTTCTTACCGGGAGGGGGGGAGCAGTACTTC. Translation: CASSFLPGGGEQYF. V and J are TRBV12-3 or TRBV12-4 and TRBJ2-7; 8 bases are shared with TRBD2. The trim removed 3 bases at V and 7 bases at J, leaving 8 bases unmatched. CDR3 size: 14 residues.

The CDR3 DNA is TGCGCCAGCAGCCCCCGGGGACAGGGTCGAGAGACCCAGTACTTC. It translates to CASSPRGQGRETQYF. V usage is TRBV5-1 and J usage is TRBJ2-5, with 9 bases aligning to TRBD1. CDR3 length: 15 residues. Germline CDR1 reads SGHRS; CDR2 reads YFSETQ. Trimming took 4 bases from V and 4 from J; bases not matched to a gene: 8.

This clonotype is deemed medium-sized. The rearrangement joins TRBV21-1 to TRBJ1-2. TRBV21-1 is a documented pseudogene. The CDR3 is made up of 12 amino acids. The CDR3: CASTGTLDGYTF. The DNA of the CDR3 is TGTGCCAGCACCGGGACTCTGGATGGCTACACCTTC.

The chain has TRBV7-9 and TRBJ2-2, with 9 bases fitting TRBD1. The CDR3 runs to 15 residues. The V gene's germline CDR1 is SEHNR and CDR2 FQNEAQ (reference sequence). Germline trimming cut 9 bases from V and 4 bases from J; bases unmatched to any gene: 9. The CDR3 sequence is CASHRDRVATGELFF. CDR3 nucleotides: TGTGCCAGTCACCGGGACAGGGTAGCCACCGGGGAGCTGTTTTTT.

This clonotype has just a few counts. The J gene is TRBJ2-5, the V gene TRBV10-3, with 11 bases lining up with TRBD1. This CDR3 spans 17 amino acids. After removal of 4 bases from V and 5 bases from J, the junction contained 12 bases not matched to a gene. Per the germline V gene, CDR1 is ENHRY and CDR2 is SYGVKD. The CDR3 region has the DNA TGTGCCATCAGTGCGGGCTCCGGGACAGGGGGGAGGGAGACCCAGTACTTC. This encodes CAISAGSGTGGRETQYF.

The chain uses TRBV28 and TRBJ1-3, with D tentatively TRBD1 (5 bases). V was clipped by 7 bases and J by 4 bases, with 17 bases between them. Germline values: CDR1 MDHEN, CDR2 SYDVKM. This CDR3 comprises 15 residues. The CDR3: CASTHGGAGGNTIYF. In DNA form, the CDR3 reads TGTGCCAGCACCCATGGTGGGGCAGGGGGAAACACCATATATTTT.